The 32 T cell receptor beta chains given below trace back to one sample, sequenced in a study of a mutant IDH1 vaccine in newly diagnosed glioma. Using immunoSEQ multiplex PCR, the repertoire was profiled, and TCRdb retains in-frame clones only, with some absent. The data show about 38,000 clones, roughly 80% seen once. Specified time point: baseline, week 1 (first vaccination visit). The treatment is: pre-vaccination baseline after standard-of-care therapy. This specimen was PBMCs, taken from a glioma patient treated with radiotherapy, temozolomide or both. The receptors come from a man between 35 and 55 years old with glioma. Some clones in this sample may be carry-over from other donors' samples.

This clone was counted only a few times. The rearrangement uses TRBV7-2 and TRBJ1-1; D is ambiguous. This CDR3 has 14 amino acids. V was pared by 5 bases and J by 0 bases, with 10 bases between. Germline V CDR1 and CDR2: SGHTA, FQGNSA. The CDR3 sequence: CASSPSPVNTEAFF. DNA of the CDR3: TGTGCCAGCAGCCCCTCCCCAGTGAACACTGAAGCTTTCTTT.

The chain recombines TRBV2 with TRBJ2-7; D may match TRBD1 or TRBD2 (6 bases each). V lost 3 bases and J 5 bases, leaving 14 bases between the germline ends. This CDR3 has 14 residues. Germline CDR1 SNHLY, CDR2 FYNNEI. The CDR3 is CASSDHRERDEQYF. The CDR3 DNA follows: TGTGCCAGCAGTGATCACAGGGAGCGGGACGAGCAGTACTTC.

The J gene is TRBJ1-5, the V gene TRBV9; D unresolved. CDR3 size: 14 residues. Trimming took 0 bases from V and 5 from J, leaving 9 bases between them. CDR1 is SGDLS, CDR2 YYNGEE, per germline. Written as DNA, the CDR3 is TGTGCCAGCAGCGTAGCAGGATTGGATCAGCCCCAGCATTTT. This sequence encodes CASSVAGLDQPQHF.

The genes are TRBV7-2 and TRBJ1-6; 7 nucleotides align to TRBD1. CDR1 is SGHTA and CDR2 is FQGNSA in the germline V gene. V was pared by 5 bases and J by 7 bases, with 14 bases of the junction left unmatched. The CDR3 covers 17 residues. The CDR3 reads CASSTRRQGKGNSPLHF. For the CDR3, the DNA is TGTGCCAGCAGCACCCGACGACAGGGAAAAGGGAATTCACCCCTCCACTTT.

J is TRBJ1-1 and V is TRBV4-3, with 8 bases aligning to TRBD1. Germline-derived CDR1 and CDR2 are LGHNA and YSLEER. This CDR3 spans 12 amino acids. V was clipped by 4 bases and J by 10 bases; unmatched bases: 5. The CDR3 nucleotides are TGCGCCAGCAGCCCAGGGGGCGGGATAGCTTTCTTT. This gives the protein CASSPGGGIAFF.

Notes on this clone: The sample has other DNA sequences that encode this CDR3 too. The chain recombines TRBV5-1 with TRBJ2-3; D is perhaps TRBD1 (5 bases). The CDR3 has 15 amino acids. Deletions cut 0 bases from V and 0 bases from J, with 8 bases between. CDR1 SGHRS and CDR2 YFSETQ come from the germline V gene. The CDR3 sequence: CASSLGQGSTDTQYF. In DNA form, the CDR3 reads TGCGCCAGCAGCTTGGGGCAGGGTAGCACAGATACGCAGTATTTT. Full variable domain (rest looked up from reference TRBV5-1 and TRBJ2-3): KAGVTQTPRYLIKTRGQQVTLSCSPISGHRSVSWYQQTPGQGLQFLFEYFSETQRNKGNFPGRFSGRQFSNSRSEMNVSTLELGDSALYLCASSLGQGSTDTQYFGPGTRLTVL.

This clone has just a few counts. This chain joins TRBV5-4 and TRBJ1-1, with D perhaps matching TRBD1 (5 bases). This CDR3 comprises 14 residues. V was shortened by 4 bases and J by 1 base, with 11 bases between the two germline ends. Germline V lookup: CDR1 SGHNT, CDR2 YYREEE (reference sequence). Here the CDR3 reads CASSIGTGNTEAFF. CDR3 DNA sequence: TGTGCCAGCAGCATAGGGACGGGGAACACTGAAGCTTTCTTT.

The rearrangement links TRBV19 to TRBJ2-3, with D possibly matching TRBD2 (5 bases). The germline gives CDR1 LNHDA, CDR2 SQIVND (reference sequence). The V end was cut by 3 bases, the J end by 4 bases, with 17 bases between. The length of the CDR3 is 16 residues. The CDR3 DNA reads as TGTGCCAGTAGTATTAGGCGACTCCCGGGGTCAGATACGCAGTATTTT. As protein: CASSIRRLPGSDTQYF.

This clone is medium-sized by share. The rearrangement joins TRBV29-1 to TRBJ1-1, with 9 bases identical to TRBD1. Per germline, CDR1 SQVTM and CDR2 ANQGSEA. Trimming removed 4 bases from V and 1 base from J; junction bases left unmatched: 7. There are 15 residues in the CDR3. This chain's CDR3 is CSVVTGGLGNTEAFF. Here the CDR3 DNA reads TGCAGCGTTGTGACAGGGGGATTGGGGAACACTGAAGCTTTCTTT.

This chain links TRBV15 with TRBJ1-1; TRBD1 is a possible D gene (6 bases). The CDR3 spans 16 residues. Germline CDR1 reads LNHNV; CDR2 reads YYDKDF (reference sequence). Between the trimmed V and J ends, which lost 0 bases and 4 bases, there was a span of 15 bases. The CDR3 spells CATSRDPGRGSTEAFF. Written as DNA, the CDR3 is TGTGCCACCAGCAGAGATCCGGGCAGGGGAAGCACTGAAGCTTTCTTT.

The chain has TRBV6-6 and TRBJ1-1; possible D gene TRBD1, 6 bases. Germline loops: CDR1 MNHNY, CDR2 SVGAGI (reference sequence). This CDR3 spans 15 amino acids. V was cut by 7 bases and J by 2 bases, with 17 bases left in between. The CDR3 loop reads CASILRAGVNTEAFF. CDR3 coding DNA: TGTGCCAGCATTTTACGGGCAGGGGTAAACACTGAAGCTTTCTTT.

This clone was seen more than once but under ten times. The chain couples TRBV6-5 to TRBJ2-5; 8 nucleotides align to TRBD2. With 2 bases clipped from V and 5 bases from J, the junction kept 7 bases outside the gene matches. The V gene's germline CDR1 is MNHEY and CDR2 SVGAGI. The CDR3 runs 15 residues. The CDR3 here is CASSYALAGRETQYF. The CDR3, as DNA: TGTGCCAGCAGTTACGCGCTAGCGGGTCGGGAGACCCAGTACTTC.

This clone has only one observation. CDR3 protein: CASLYTRNTGELFF. The CDR3 DNA sequence: TGTGCCAGCCTTTACACGCGGAACACCGGGGAGCTGTTTTTT. This chain joins TRBV2 and TRBJ2-2; unclear D gene. Germline CDR1 SNHLY, CDR2 FYNNEI. There are 14 residues in the CDR3. The V and J ends lost 8 bases and 1 base respectively, with 11 bases between them. The full variable domain, its missing parts supplied by reference TRBV2 and TRBJ2-2, is EPEVTQTPSHQVTQMGQEVILRCVPISNHLYFYWYRQILGQKVEFLVSFYNNEISEKSEIFDDQFSVERPDGSNFTLKIRSTKLEDSAMYFCASLYTRNTGELFFGEGSRLTVL.

The chain carries TRBV18 and TRBJ1-1, with D hard to call. CDR3 length: 13 residues. Trimming took off 2 bases at V and 3 bases at J, with 7 bases between the two ends. Germline loops: CDR1 KGHSH, CDR2 LQKENI. CDR3 sequence reads: CASSPRKDTEAFF. The DNA for the CDR3 is TGTGCCAGCTCACCAAGAAAGGACACTGAAGCTTTCTTT.

This chain links TRBV25-1 with TRBJ1-1, with a tentative D call TRBD1 (5 bases). Germline V gene sequence: CDR1 MGHDK, CDR2 SYGVNS. V was pared by 5 bases and J by 3 bases, with 13 bases between. The CDR3 loop spans 14 amino acids. Written as DNA, the CDR3 is TGTGCCAGCAGTCCTCGGGGGGGGGACACTGAAGCTTTCTTT. Protein sequence: CASSPRGGDTEAFF.

The chain couples TRBV30 to TRBJ1-2, with unresolved D. In germline, CDR1 is GTSNPN, CDR2 SVGIG (reference sequence). V was clipped by 3 bases and J by 7 bases, with 9 bases between them. This CDR3 region has 11 residues. The CDR3 loop reads CAWSRESGYTF. The DNA of the CDR3 is TGTGCCTGGAGCCGGGAGAGTGGCTACACCTTC.

This rearrangement joins TRBV27 to TRBJ2-2, with 11 bases fitting TRBD2. Trimming cost V 3 bases and J 6 bases; bases outside gene matches: 3. Per germline, CDR1 MNHEY and CDR2 SMNVEV (reference sequence). This CDR3 is built from 15 residues. The CDR3 region is CASSFLLAGAGELFF. The CDR3 nucleotides read TGTGCCAGCAGTTTCTTACTAGCGGGGGCCGGGGAGCTGTTTTTT.

The CDR3 loop is CASSLVGKGHTQYF. CDR3 nucleotide sequence: TGCGCCAGCAGCTTGGTCGGCAAGGGACATACGCAGTATTTT. V gene TRBV5-1 combines with J gene TRBJ2-3; the D gene could be TRBD1 or TRBD2 (5 bases each). Germline CDR1 and CDR2: SGHRS and YFSETQ. Deletions cut 0 bases from V and 7 bases from J, with 12 bases between. This CDR3 is 14 amino acids long. Filled out from reference TRBV5-1 and TRBJ2-3, the complete variable domain reads KAGVTQTPRYLIKTRGQQVTLSCSPISGHRSVSWYQQTPGQGLQFLFEYFSETQRNKGNFPGRFSGRQFSNSRSEMNVSTLELGDSALYLCASSLVGKGHTQYFGPGTRLTVL.

The genes are TRBV5-1 and TRBJ2-4; 7 nucleotides line up with TRBD1. CDR1 and CDR2 (germline): SGHRS, YFSETQ. This CDR3 contains 14 residues. After removal of 5 bases from V and 7 bases from J, the junction contained 9 bases not matched to a gene. Here the CDR3 DNA reads TGCGCCAGCAGGAAACGACAGGGAGCGAACATTCAGTACTTC. It encodes CASRKRQGANIQYF. The complete variable domain, with remaining parts taken from reference TRBV5-1 and TRBJ2-4, reads KAGVTQTPRYLIKTRGQQVTLSCSPISGHRSVSWYQQTPGQGLQFLFEYFSETQRNKGNFPGRFSGRQFSNSRSEMNVSTLELGDSALYLCASRKRQGANIQYFGAGTRLSVL.

The V gene is TRBV6-1, the J gene TRBJ2-5; 11 bases align to TRBD2. The V and J ends lost 2 bases and 2 bases, in that order; junction bases with no gene match: 1. In germline, CDR1 is MNHNS, CDR2 SASEGT. CDR3 length: 15 amino acids. The CDR3 loop is CASSEIAGGQETQYF. The CDR3 DNA follows: TGTGCCAGCAGTGAAATAGCGGGGGGGCAAGAGACCCAGTACTTC.

The genes are TRBV5-4 and TRBJ2-7; 10 nucleotides line up with TRBD1. V shed 2 bases, J shed 2 bases, and the junction held 4 bases outside the gene matches. From germline, CDR1 is SGHNT and CDR2 YYREEE (reference sequence). The CDR3 contains 15 residues. The chain's CDR3 is CASSLRDRGTYEQYF. CDR3 coding DNA: TGTGCCAGCAGCTTAAGGGACAGGGGAACCTACGAGCAGTACTTC.

The chain recombines TRBV9 with TRBJ2-2; D call uncertain. Germline V gene lookup returns CDR1 SGDLS and CDR2 YYNGEE. The CDR3 consists of 14 residues. V was clipped by 0 bases and J by 1 base, with 4 bases between them. Here the CDR3 DNA reads TGTGCCAGCAGCGTAGACGGGAACACCGGGGAGCTGTTTTTT. It yields the protein CASSVDGNTGELFF.

This clone was seen just once. The V call is TRBV13, the J call TRBJ2-7; D is undetermined. The V gene lost 2 bases and the J gene lost 4 bases, with 9 bases spanning the gap. Germline V gene lookup returns CDR1 PRHDT and CDR2 FYEKMQ (reference sequence). CDR3 length: 13 amino acids. CDR3 residues: CASSLRQGYEQYF. For the CDR3, the DNA is TGTGCCAGCAGCTTAAGACAAGGGTACGAGCAGTACTTC.

The gene calls are TRBV7-6 and TRBJ1-3, with a possible D match to TRBD1 (5 bases). The germline V gene has CDR1 SGHVS and CDR2 FNYEAQ. Trimming removed 5 bases from V and 0 bases from J, with 29 bases in between. This CDR3 has 21 residues. CDR3 nucleotide sequence: TGTGCCAGCAGCCTATACCTCCATTTGACAGACAGTCTTAGCTCTGGAAACACCATATATTTT. Amino acid sequence: CASSLYLHLTDSLSSGNTIYF. The complete variable domain, with remaining parts taken from reference TRBV7-6 and TRBJ1-3, reads GAGVSQSPRYKVTKRGQDVALRCDPISGHVSLYWYRQALGQGPEFLTYFNYEAQQDKSGLPNDRFSAERPEGSISTLTIQRTEQRDSAMYRCASSLYLHLTDSLSSGNTIYFGEGSWLTVV.

As regards this clone: The same CDR3 also results from other DNA sequences found in this sample. This chain uses TRBV7-9 with TRBJ1-1; no clear D gene. The CDR3 loop spans 13 amino acids. Germline V lookup: CDR1 SEHNR, CDR2 FQNEAQ (reference sequence). V was pared by 1 base and J by 0 bases, with 3 bases between. In DNA form, the CDR3 reads TGTGCCAGCAGCTTAGATATGAACACTGAAGCTTTCTTT. This sequence encodes CASSLDMNTEAFF.

This chain connects TRBV7-2 to TRBJ2-7, with a weak D call TRBD2 (6 bases). The germline V gene encodes CDR1 SGHTA and CDR2 FQGNSA. Trimming removed 3 bases from V and 3 bases from J, with 12 bases in between. The CDR3 runs to 14 residues. The CDR3 bases are TGTGCCAGCAGCTTTCGGGACTCTCACTACGAGCAGTACTTC. Translating gives CASSFRDSHYEQYF.

The J gene is TRBJ2-3, the V gene TRBV2, with D possibly being TRBD1 (5 bases). CDR3 length: 14 residues. V was clipped by 7 bases and J by 2 bases, with 13 bases between them. Looked up from germline, CDR1 is SNHLY and CDR2 is FYNNEI. CDR3 amino acids: CASTRQLNTDTQYF. The CDR3, as DNA: TGTGCCAGCACTAGACAGTTAAACACAGATACGCAGTATTTT.

The chain uses TRBV30 and TRBJ2-5; 7 nucleotides match TRBD2. Unmatched junction bases numbered 7, after V lost 0 bases and J lost 0 bases. The CDR3 has 16 residues. The germline V gene encodes CDR1 GTSNPN and CDR2 SVGIG (reference sequence). The DNA for the CDR3 is TGTGCCTGGAGTGTAGGAGTAGCGGGCCACCAAGAGACCCAGTACTTC. Residues: CAWSVGVAGHQETQYF.

This clone was found a few times. The gene calls are TRBV5-1 and TRBJ2-5; D might be TRBD2 (5 bases). This CDR3 comprises 12 residues. The germline V gene encodes CDR1 SGHRS and CDR2 YFSETQ. Trimming took 2 bases from V and 5 from J, leaving 7 bases between them. The CDR3 nucleotides are TGCGCCAGCAGCTTAAGGAGGGAGACCCAGTACTTC. It yields the protein CASSLRRETQYF.

The J gene is TRBJ1-2, the V gene TRBV7-9, with D perhaps TRBD1 (5 bases). Germline-derived CDR1 and CDR2 are SEHNR and FQNEAQ (reference sequence). Trimming took 5 bases from V and 7 from J, leaving 14 bases between them. The CDR3 extends over 13 amino acids. The CDR3, as DNA: TGTGCCAGCAGCACCGGGGACCGGGGTGGCTACACCTTC. Translating it yields CASSTGDRGGYTF.

In this sample, this clone turned up a few times. CDR3 in amino acids: CASSLTGGTDTQYF. CDR3 sequence (DNA): TGTGCCAGCAGCTTAACAGGGGGGACAGATACGCAGTATTTT. The chain links TRBV7-6 to TRBJ2-3; 8 bases match TRBD1. This CDR3 has 14 amino acids. Germline CDR1 is SGHVS and CDR2 is FNYEAQ. The V and J ends lost 2 bases and 3 bases, in that order; junction bases with no gene match: 1. The complete variable domain, with remaining parts taken from reference TRBV7-6 and TRBJ2-3, reads GAGVSQSPRYKVTKRGQDVALRCDPISGHVSLYWYRQALGQGPEFLTYFNYEAQQDKSGLPNDRFSAERPEGSISTLTIQRTEQRDSAMYRCASSLTGGTDTQYFGPGTRLTVL.

This chain links TRBV15 with TRBJ1-6, with 10 nucleotides matching TRBD1. Germline V CDR1 and CDR2: LNHNV, YYDKDF (reference sequence). After removal of 3 bases from V and 10 bases from J, the junction contained 3 bases not matched to a gene. There are 14 residues in the CDR3. In nucleotides, the CDR3 is TGTGCCACCAGCAGGGACAGGGGGGGATCACCCCTCCACTTT. It encodes CATSRDRGGSPLHF. Variable domain in full (rest from reference TRBV15 and TRBJ1-6): DAMVIQNPRYQVTQFGKPVTLSCSQTLNHNVMYWYQQKSSQAPKLLFHYYDKDFNNEADTPDNFQSRRPNTSFCFLDIRSPGLGDTAMYLCATSRDRGGSPLHFGNGTRLTVT.